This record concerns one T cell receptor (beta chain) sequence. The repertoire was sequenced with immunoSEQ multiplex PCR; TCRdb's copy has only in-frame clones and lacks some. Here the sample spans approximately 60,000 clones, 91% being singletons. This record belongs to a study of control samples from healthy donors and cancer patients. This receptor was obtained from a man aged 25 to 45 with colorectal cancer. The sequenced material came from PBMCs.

CDR3 protein: CATSDLDSKETQYF. The CDR3 nucleotides are TGTGCCACCAGTGATTTGGACTCCAAAGAGACCCAGTACTTC. This chain joins TRBV24-1 and TRBJ2-5; D unclear. The length of the CDR3 is 14 residues. The germline CDR1 and CDR2 sequences are KGHDR and SFDVKD. Trimming shortened V by 0 bases and J by 3 bases, and 7 bases separated the two germline ends.